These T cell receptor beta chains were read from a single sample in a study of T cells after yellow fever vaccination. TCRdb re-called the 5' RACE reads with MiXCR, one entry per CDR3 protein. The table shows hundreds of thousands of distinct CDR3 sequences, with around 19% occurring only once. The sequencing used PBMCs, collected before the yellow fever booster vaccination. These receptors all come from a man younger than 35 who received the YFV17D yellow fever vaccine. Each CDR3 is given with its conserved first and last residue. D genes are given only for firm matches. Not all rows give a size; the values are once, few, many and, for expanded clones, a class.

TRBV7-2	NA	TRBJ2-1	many	TGTGCCAGCAGCTTAGTCTCCAGACACAATGAGCAGTTCTTC	CASSLVSRHNEQFF
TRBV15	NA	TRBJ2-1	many	TGTGCCACCAGATCGGAGGCTCCTAACTACCCCTACAATGAGCAGTTCTTC	CATRSEAPNYPYNEQFF
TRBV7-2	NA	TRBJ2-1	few	TGTGCCAGCAGCCGAACCAAACAGGCGATGGCGTTCTTC	CASSRTKQAMAFF
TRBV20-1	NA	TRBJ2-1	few	TGCAGCAGCGCCGGCAATGAGCAGTTCTTC	CSSAGNEQFF
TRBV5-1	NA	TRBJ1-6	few	TGCGCCAGCAGCTTGGACGGATCGAATTCACCCCTCCACTTT	CASSLDGSNSPLHF
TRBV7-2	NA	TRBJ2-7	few	TGTGCCAGCAGCATATGGGGCTACGAGCAGTACTTC	CASSIWGYEQYF
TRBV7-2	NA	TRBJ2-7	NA	TGTGCCAGCAGCCGGGGGAGGGGGCCCAACGAGCAGTACTTC	CASSRGRGPNEQYF
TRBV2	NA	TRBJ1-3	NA	TGTGCCAGCAAACGAGGGACTGGAAACACCATATATTTT	CASKRGTGNTIYF
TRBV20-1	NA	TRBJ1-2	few	TGCAGTGCTAGTGGGTTTGGGGGGGGGTATGGCTACACCTTC	CSASGFGGGYGYTF
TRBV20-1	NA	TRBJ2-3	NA	TGCAGTGCTAGAGATGCAGAGAAGACAGATACGCAGTATTTT	CSARDAEKTDTQYF
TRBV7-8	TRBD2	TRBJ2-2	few	TGTGCCAGCAGCTTAGGCCTAGCGGGGGGGCCGGTCGGGGAGCTGTTTTTT	CASSLGLAGGPVGELFF
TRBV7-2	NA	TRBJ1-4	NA	TGTGCCAGCAGCTTAGGCTCTGAAAAACTGTTTTTT	CASSLGSEKLFF
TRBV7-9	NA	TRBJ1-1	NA	TGTGCCAGCAGCTTACAGGCCGGAGACACTGAAGCTTTCTTT	CASSLQAGDTEAFF
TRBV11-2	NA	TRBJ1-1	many	TGTGCCAGCAGCTTAGAGTGGAGGCAGAGGAACACTGAAGCTTTCTTT	CASSLEWRQRNTEAFF
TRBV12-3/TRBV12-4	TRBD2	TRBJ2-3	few	TGTGCCAGCAGTCACGGGACTAGCGGGGAGGATACGCAGTATTTT	CASSHGTSGEDTQYF
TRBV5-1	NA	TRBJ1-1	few	TGCGCCAGCAGCCAGGACCACGCGACCACTGAAGCTTTCTTT	CASSQDHATTEAFF
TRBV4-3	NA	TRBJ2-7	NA	TGCGCCAGCAGCCAAGACAGGGCTTCAATCTACGAGCAGTACTTC	CASSQDRASIYEQYF
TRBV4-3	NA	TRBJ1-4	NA	TGCGCCAGCAGCCAAGATAGGAGTGCTGAAAAACTGTTTTTT	CASSQDRSAEKLFF
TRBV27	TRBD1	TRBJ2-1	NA	TGTGCCAGCAGGACGACAGGGCTAGTTGATATCAATGAGCAGTTCTTC	CASRTTGLVDINEQFF
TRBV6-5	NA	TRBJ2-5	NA	TGTGCCAGCAGTTACGGGGGGGGCAATCCGGAGACCCAGTACTTC	CASSYGGGNPETQYF
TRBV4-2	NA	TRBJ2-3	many	TGTGCCAGCAGCCAAGGGAGTCGGGGCACAGATACGCAGTATTTT	CASSQGSRGTDTQYF
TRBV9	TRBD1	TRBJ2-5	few	TGTGCCAGCAGCCTCGGACAGGGCAGCCAAGAGACCCAGTACTTC	CASSLGQGSQETQYF
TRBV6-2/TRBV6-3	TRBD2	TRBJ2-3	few	TGTGCCAGCAGTTTTACTAGCGGGGCCACAGATACGCAGTATTTT	CASSFTSGATDTQYF
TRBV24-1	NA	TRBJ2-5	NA	TGTGCCACCAGTGACCCCAGGGGGGTCCAAGAGACCCAGTACTTC	CATSDPRGVQETQYF
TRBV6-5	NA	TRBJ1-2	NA	TGTGCCAGCAGTTACTCGATGGGGGGGAACTATGGCTACACCTTC	CASSYSMGGNYGYTF
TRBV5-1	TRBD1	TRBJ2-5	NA	TGCACCAGCAGCCCTCTGGAGCCCAGGGGGGAGACCCAGTACTTC	CTSSPLEPRGETQYF
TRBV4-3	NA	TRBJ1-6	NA	TGCGCCAGCAGCCAAGGGTTCATCGGATTTAATTCACCCCTCCACTTT	CASSQGFIGFNSPLHF
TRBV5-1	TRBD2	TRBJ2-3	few	TGCGCCAGCAGCAGAACACTAGCGGGGGCCAAGGCTGCAGATACGCAGTATTTT	CASSRTLAGAKAADTQYF
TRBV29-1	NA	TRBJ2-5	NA	TGCAGCGCGCCGACGCCAGAAGGTCCGGAAGAGACCCAGTACTTC	CSAPTPEGPEETQYF
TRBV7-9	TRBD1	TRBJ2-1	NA	TGTGCCAGCAGCTTCGCCGGGACAGACAACAATGAGCAGTTCTTC	CASSFAGTDNNEQFF
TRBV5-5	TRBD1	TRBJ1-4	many	TGTGCCAGCAGCTTGACAGGACAGGGGGTCCAAAAACTGTTTTTT	CASSLTGQGVQKLFF
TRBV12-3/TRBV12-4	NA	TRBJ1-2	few	TGTGCCAGCAGTTTTATGGGGAACTATGGCTACACCTTC	CASSFMGNYGYTF
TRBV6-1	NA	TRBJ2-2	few	TGTGCCAGCAGTCTCCTAAGCCCCGTTAGGACCGGGGAGCTGTTTTTT	CASSLLSPVRTGELFF
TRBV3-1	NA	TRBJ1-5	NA	TGTGCCAGCAGCCAAGTTATAGGTTGGCCCCAGCATTTT	CASSQVIGWPQHF
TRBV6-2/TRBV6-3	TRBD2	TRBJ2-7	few	TGTGCCAGCAGTCTCTTGGGACTAGCGGGGGACTACGAGCAGTACTTC	CASSLLGLAGDYEQYF
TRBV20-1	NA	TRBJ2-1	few	TGCAGTGCCTACACGGGGGAGAACAATGAGCAGTTCTTC	CSAYTGENNEQFF
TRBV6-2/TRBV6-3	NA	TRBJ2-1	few	TGTGCCAGCAGTTACTCCTCGGCAGCGAATGAGCAGTTCTTC	CASSYSSAANEQFF
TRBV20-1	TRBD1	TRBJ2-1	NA	TGCAGTGCCCTGGACAGGACCACCTACAATGAGCAGTTCTTC	CSALDRTTYNEQFF
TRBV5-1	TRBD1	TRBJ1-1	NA	TGCGCCAGCAGCTCTTTCTTACAGGGGGCTGAAGCTTTCTTT	CASSSFLQGAEAFF
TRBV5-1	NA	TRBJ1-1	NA	TGCGCCAGCAGCTTGGATTGGGTTCCGGTGGTCTCTGAAGCTTTCTTT	CASSLDWVPVVSEAFF
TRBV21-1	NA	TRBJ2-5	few	TGTGCCAGCAGCCTAAGGGGAGGGACGGCGTGGGAGACCCAGTACTTC	CASSLRGGTAWETQYF
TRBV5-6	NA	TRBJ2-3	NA	TGTGCCAGCAGCGGGGAGACTGGGCCGACCACAGATACGCAGTATTTT	CASSGETGPTTDTQYF
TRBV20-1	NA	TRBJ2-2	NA	TGCAGTGCTAGAGATCGCGGGTACAACACCGGGGAGCTGTTTTTT	CSARDRGYNTGELFF
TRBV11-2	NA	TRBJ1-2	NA	TGTGCCAGCAGCTTAGTGTCTGGGAATATGGGCTACACCTTC	CASSLVSGNMGYTF
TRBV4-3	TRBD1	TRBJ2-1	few	TGCGCCAGCAGCCAGAGACAGGGGGTGTCCTACAATGAGCAGTTCTTC	CASSQRQGVSYNEQFF
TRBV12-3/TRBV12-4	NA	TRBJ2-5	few	TGTGCCAGCAGTTCGCACAGCCGGCAAGAGACCCAGTACTTC	CASSSHSRQETQYF
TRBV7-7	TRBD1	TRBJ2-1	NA	TGTGCTAGCAGCACAGGGGTTGGGAATGAGCAGTTCTTC	CASSTGVGNEQFF
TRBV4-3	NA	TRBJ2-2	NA	TGCGCCAGCAGCCAAGGGTTAGGGGAAGCCGGGGAGCTGTTTTTT	CASSQGLGEAGELFF
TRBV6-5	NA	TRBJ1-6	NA	TGTGCCAGCAGTTACGCTCGACAGCCGAGCTATAATTCACCCCTCCACTTT	CASSYARQPSYNSPLHF
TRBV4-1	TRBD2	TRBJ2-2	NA	TGCGCCAGCAGCCCCACAAGCGGGAGCGGGGGGCGCACCGGGGAGCTGTTTTTT	CASSPTSGSGGRTGELFF
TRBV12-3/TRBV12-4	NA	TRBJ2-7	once	TGTGCCAGCAGTGCACGGACAGTTCTCTACGAGCAGTACTTC	CASSARTVLYEQYF
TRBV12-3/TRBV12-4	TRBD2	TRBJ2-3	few	TGTGCCAGCAGTTTAATCTCGGGGGGAAGCACAGATACGCAGTATTTT	CASSLISGGSTDTQYF
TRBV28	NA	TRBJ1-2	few	TGTGCCAGCCGTAAGGGGTATGGCTACACCTTC	CASRKGYGYTF